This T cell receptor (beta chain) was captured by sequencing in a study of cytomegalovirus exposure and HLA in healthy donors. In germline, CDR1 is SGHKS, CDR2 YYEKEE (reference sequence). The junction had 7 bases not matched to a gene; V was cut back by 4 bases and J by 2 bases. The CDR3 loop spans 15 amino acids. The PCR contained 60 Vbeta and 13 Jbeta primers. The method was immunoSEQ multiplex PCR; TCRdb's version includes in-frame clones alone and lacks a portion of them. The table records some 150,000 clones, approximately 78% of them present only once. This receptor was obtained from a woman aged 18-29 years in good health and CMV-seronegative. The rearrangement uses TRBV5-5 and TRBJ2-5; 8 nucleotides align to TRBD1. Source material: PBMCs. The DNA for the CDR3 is TGTGCCAGCAGCACCTACCGGGACAGGCAAGAGACCCAGTACTTC. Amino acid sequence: CASSTYRDRQETQYF.